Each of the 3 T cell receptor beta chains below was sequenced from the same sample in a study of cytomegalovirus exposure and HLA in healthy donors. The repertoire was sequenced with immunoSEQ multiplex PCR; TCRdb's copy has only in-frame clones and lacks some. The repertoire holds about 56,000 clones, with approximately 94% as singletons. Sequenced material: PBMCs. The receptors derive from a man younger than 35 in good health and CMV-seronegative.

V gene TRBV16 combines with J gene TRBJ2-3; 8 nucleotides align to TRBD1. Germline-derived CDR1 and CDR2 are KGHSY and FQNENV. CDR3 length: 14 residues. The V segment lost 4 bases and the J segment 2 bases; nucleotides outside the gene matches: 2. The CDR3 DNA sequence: TGTGCCAGCAGCCCGACAGGGGACACAGATACGCAGTATTTT. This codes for CASSPTGDTDTQYF.

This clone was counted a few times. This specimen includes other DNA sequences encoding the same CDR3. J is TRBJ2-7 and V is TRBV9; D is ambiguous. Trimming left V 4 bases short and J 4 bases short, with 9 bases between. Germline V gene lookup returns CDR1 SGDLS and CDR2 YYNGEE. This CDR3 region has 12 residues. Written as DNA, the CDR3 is TGTGCCAGCAGCCCCCGAGGATACGAGCAGTACTTC. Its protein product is CASSPRGYEQYF.

The CDR3 loop reads CATTRRDTEKLFF. CDR3 DNA sequence: TGTGCCACCACTCGACGGGACACTGAAAAACTGTTTTTT. V and J are TRBV15 and TRBJ1-4; D might be TRBD1 (6 bases). The CDR3 has 13 residues. V gave up 7 bases and J gave up 7 bases, with 13 bases separating them. The V gene's germline CDR1 is LNHNV and CDR2 YYDKDF (reference sequence). The whole variable domain, remainder taken from reference TRBV15 and TRBJ1-4, is DAMVIQNPRYQVTQFGKPVTLSCSQTLNHNVMYWYQQKSSQAPKLLFHYYDKDFNNEADTPDNFQSRRPNTSFCFLDIRSPGLGDTAMYLCATTRRDTEKLFFGSGTQLSVL.